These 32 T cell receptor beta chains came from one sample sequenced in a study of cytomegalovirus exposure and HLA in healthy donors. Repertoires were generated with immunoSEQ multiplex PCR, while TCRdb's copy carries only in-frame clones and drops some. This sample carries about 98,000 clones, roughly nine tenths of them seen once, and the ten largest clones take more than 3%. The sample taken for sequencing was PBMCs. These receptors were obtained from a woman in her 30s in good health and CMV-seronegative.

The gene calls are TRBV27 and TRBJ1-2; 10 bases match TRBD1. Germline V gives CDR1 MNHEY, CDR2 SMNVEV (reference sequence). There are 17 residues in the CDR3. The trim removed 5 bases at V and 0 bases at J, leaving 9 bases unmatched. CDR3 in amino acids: CASSTRTGGNSNYGYTF. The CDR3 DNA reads TGTGCCAGCAGTACGCGGACAGGGGGAAATTCTAACTATGGCTACACCTTC.

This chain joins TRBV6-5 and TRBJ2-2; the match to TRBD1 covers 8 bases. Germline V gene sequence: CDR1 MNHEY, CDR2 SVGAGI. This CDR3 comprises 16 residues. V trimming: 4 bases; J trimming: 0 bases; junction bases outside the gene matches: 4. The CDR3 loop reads CASSSGQGSNTGELFF. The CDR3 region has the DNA TGTGCCAGCAGTTCCGGACAGGGTTCGAACACCGGGGAGCTGTTTTTT.

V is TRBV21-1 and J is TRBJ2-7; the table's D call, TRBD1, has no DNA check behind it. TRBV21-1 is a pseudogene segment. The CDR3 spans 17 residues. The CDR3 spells CASSNRMRTGKSYEQYF. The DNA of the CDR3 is TGTGCCAGCAGCAATCGAATGAGGACAGGGAAATCCTACGAGCAGTACTTC.

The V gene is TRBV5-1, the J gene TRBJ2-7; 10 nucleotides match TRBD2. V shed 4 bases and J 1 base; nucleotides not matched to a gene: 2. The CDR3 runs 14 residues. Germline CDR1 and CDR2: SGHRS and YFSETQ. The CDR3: CASSPTSGSYEQYF. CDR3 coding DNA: TGCGCCAGCAGCCCGACTAGCGGGTCCTACGAGCAGTACTTC.

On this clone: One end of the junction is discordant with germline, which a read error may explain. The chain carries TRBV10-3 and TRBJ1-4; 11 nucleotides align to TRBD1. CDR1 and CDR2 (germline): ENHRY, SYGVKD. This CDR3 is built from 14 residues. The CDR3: CAISGDRGNGKLFF. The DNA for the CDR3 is TGTGCCATCAGTGGGGACAGGGGGAATGGAAAACTGTTTTTT.

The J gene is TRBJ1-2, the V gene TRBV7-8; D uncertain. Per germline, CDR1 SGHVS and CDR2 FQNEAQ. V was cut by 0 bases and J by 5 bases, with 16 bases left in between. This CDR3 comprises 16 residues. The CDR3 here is CASSLALDPTGYGYTF. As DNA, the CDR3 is TGTGCCAGCAGCTTAGCGCTTGACCCGACGGGGTATGGCTACACCTTC.

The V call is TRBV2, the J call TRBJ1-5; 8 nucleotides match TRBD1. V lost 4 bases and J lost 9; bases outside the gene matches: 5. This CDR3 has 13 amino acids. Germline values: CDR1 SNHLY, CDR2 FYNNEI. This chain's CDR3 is CASSVDRDGPQHF. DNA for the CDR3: TGTGCCAGCAGTGTGGACAGGGACGGGCCCCAGCATTTT.

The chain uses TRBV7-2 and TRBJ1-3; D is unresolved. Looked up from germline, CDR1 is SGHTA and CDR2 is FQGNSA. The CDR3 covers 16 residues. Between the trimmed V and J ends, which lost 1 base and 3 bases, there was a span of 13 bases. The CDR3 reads CASSLGGSRIGNTIYF. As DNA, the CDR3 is TGTGCCAGCAGCTTAGGTGGCAGTCGAATTGGAAACACCATATATTTT.

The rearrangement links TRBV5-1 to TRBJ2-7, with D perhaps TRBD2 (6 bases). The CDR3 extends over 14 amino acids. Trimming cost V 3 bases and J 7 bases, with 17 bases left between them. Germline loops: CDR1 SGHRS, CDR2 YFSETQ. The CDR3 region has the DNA TGCGCCAGCAGCTCTGGGCTAGCGTTTGAGGAGCAGTACTTC. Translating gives CASSSGLAFEEQYF.

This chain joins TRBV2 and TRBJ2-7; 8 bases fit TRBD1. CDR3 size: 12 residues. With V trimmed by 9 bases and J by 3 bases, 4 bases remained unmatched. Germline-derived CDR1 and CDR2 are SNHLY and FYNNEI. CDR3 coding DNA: TGTGCCAGTGACAGGGGTGGCTACGAGCAGTACTTC. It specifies CASDRGGYEQYF.

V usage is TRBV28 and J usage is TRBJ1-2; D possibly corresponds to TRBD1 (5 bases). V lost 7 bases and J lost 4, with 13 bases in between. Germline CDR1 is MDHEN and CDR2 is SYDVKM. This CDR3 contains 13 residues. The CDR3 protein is CASIQTARYGYTF. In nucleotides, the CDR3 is TGTGCCAGCATCCAGACAGCCCGCTATGGCTACACCTTC.

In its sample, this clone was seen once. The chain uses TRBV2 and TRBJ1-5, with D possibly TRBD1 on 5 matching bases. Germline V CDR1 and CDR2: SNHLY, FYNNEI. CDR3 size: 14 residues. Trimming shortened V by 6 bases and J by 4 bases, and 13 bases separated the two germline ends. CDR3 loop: CASRKDGGNQPQHF. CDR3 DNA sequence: TGTGCCAGCAGGAAGGACGGGGGGAATCAGCCCCAGCATTTT.

CDR3 sequence: CASSLVWAANSPLHF. CDR3 nucleotides: TGCGCCAGCAGCTTGGTTTGGGCAGCCAATTCACCCCTCCACTTT. The rearrangement joins TRBV5-1 to TRBJ1-6; the D is unclear. The CDR3 runs 15 residues. CDR1 is SGHRS, CDR2 YFSETQ, per germline. The V end lost 0 bases, the J end lost 7 bases, and 11 bases lay between the germline ends.

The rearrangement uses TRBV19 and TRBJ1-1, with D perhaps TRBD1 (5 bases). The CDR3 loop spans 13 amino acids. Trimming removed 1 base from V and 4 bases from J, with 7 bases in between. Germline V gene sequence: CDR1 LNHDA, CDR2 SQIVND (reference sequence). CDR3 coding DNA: TGTGCCAGTAGTATAGGGGGGGGCACTGAAGCTTTCTTT. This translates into CASSIGGGTEAFF.

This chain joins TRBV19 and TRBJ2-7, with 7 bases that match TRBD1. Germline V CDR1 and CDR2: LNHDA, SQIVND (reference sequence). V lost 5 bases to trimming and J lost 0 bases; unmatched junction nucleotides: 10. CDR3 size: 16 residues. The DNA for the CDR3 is TGTGCCAGTAGTCCCCGACAGGGACCCATCTCCTACGAGCAGTACTTC. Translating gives CASSPRQGPISYEQYF.

The CDR3, as DNA: TGTGCCAGTAGTATAGGGATCTACAGGGGGAGTGAAGCTTTCTTT. It encodes CASSIGIYRGSEAFF. V is TRBV19 and J is TRBJ1-1; 8 bases are shared with TRBD1. CDR3 length: 15 residues. V shed 1 base and J 7 bases; nucleotides not matched to a gene: 8. The germline V gene has CDR1 LNHDA and CDR2 SQIVND (reference sequence). Based on the CDR3 plus reference TRBV19 and TRBJ1-1, the full variable domain is DGGITQSPKYLFRKEGQNVTLSCEQNLNHDAMYWYRQDPGQGLRLIYYSQIVNDFQKGDIAEGYSVSREKKESFPLTVTSAQKNPTAFYLCASSIGIYRGSEAFFGQGTRLTVV.

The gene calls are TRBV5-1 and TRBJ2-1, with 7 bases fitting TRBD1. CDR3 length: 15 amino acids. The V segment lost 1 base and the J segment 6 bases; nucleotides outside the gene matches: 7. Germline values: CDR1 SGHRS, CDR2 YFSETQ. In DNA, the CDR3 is TGCGCCAGCAGCTTGTGGGACAGAGATTTCAATGAGCAGTTCTTC. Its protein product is CASSLWDRDFNEQFF.

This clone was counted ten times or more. The DNA of the CDR3 is TGTGCCAGCAGTTACCAGGGAAGTCGAATGCATGAGCAGTTCTTC. Encoded protein: CASSYQGSRMHEQFF. The chain carries TRBV6-5 and TRBJ2-1; tentative D call: TRBD1 (5 bases). Germline values: CDR1 MNHEY, CDR2 SVGAGI. Trimming took off 2 bases at V and 8 bases at J, with 16 bases between the two ends. The CDR3 has 15 amino acids.

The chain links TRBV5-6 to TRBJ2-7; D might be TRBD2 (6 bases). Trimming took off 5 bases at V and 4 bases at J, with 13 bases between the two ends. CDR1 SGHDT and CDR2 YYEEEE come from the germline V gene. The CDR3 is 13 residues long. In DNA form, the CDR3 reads TGTGCCAGCAGGACTACCGGGAGTTACGAGCAGTACTTC. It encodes CASRTTGSYEQYF.

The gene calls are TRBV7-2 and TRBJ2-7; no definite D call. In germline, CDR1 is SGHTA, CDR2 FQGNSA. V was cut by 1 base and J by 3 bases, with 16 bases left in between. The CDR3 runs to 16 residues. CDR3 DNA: TGTGCCAGCAGCTTAGGTGGATCCCGACTGCTCTACGAGCAGTACTTC. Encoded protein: CASSLGGSRLLYEQYF.

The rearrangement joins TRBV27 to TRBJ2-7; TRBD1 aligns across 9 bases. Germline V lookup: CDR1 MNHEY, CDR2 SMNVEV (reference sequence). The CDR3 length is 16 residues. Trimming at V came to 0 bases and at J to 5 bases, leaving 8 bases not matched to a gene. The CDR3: CASSLSTGGIVDEQYF. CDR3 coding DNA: TGTGCCAGCAGTTTATCGACAGGGGGTATCGTGGACGAGCAGTACTTC.

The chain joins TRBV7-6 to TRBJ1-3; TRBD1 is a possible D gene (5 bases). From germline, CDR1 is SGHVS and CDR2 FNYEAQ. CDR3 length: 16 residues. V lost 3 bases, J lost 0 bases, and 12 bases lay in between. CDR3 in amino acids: CASSLGQAFSGNTIYF. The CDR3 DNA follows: TGTGCCAGCAGCTTGGGGCAGGCCTTCTCTGGAAACACCATATATTTT.

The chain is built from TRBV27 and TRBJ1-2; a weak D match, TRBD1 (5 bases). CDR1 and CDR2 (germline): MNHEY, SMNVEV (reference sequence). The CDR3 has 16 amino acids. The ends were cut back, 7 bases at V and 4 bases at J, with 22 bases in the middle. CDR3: CASNRRRGPWGYGYTF. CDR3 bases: TGTGCCAGCAACCGGCGAAGGGGCCCCTGGGGCTATGGCTACACCTTC.

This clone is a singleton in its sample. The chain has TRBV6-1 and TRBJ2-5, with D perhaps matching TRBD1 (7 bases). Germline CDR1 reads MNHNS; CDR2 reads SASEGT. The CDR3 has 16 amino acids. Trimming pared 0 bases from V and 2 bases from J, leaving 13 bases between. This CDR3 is CASSEARRGRQETQYF. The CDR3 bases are TGTGCCAGCAGTGAAGCGCGCAGGGGGAGGCAAGAGACCCAGTACTTC.

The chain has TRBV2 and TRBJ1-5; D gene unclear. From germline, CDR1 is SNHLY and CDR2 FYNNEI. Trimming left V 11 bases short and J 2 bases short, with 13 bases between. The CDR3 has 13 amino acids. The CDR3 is CASKDSGNQPQHF. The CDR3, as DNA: TGTGCCTCGAAGGACTCGGGCAATCAGCCCCAGCATTTT. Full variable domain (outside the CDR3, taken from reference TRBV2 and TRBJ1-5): EPEVTQTPSHQVTQMGQEVILRCVPISNHLYFYWYRQILGQKVEFLVSFYNNEISEKSEIFDDQFSVERPDGSNFTLKIRSTKLEDSAMYFCASKDSGNQPQHFGDGTRLSIL.

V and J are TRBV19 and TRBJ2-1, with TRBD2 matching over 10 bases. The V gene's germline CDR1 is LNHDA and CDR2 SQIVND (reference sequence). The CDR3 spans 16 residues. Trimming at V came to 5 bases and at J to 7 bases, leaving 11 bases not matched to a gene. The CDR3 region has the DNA TGTGCCAGTAGTTCGCCCTTACTAGCGGGGTTGAATGAGCAGTTCTTC. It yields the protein CASSSPLLAGLNEQFF.

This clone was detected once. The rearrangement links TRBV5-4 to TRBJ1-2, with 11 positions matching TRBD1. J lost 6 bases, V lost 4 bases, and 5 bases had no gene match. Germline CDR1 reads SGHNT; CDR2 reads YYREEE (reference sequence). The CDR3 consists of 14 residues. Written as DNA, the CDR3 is TGTGCCAGCAGCAGGGGACAGGGGGATCATGGCTACACCTTC. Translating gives CASSRGQGDHGYTF.

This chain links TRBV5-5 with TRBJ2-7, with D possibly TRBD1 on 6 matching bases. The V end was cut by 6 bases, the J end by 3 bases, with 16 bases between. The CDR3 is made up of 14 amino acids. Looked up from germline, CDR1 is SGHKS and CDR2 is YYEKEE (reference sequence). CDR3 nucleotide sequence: TGTGCCAGCACCTACGGACAGACCGGCTACGAGCAGTACTTC. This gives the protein CASTYGQTGYEQYF. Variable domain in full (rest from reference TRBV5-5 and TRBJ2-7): DAGVTQSPTHLIKTRGQQVTLRCSPISGHKSVSWYQQVLGQGPQFIFQYYEKEERGRGNFPDRFSARQFPNYSSELNVNALLLGDSALYLCASTYGQTGYEQYFGPGTRLTVT.

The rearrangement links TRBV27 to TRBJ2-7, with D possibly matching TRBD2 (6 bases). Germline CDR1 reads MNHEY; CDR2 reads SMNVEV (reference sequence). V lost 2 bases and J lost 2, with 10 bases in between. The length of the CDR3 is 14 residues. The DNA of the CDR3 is TGTGCCAGCAGTTTAGGAGGGTATACCTACGAGCAGTACTTC. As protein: CASSLGGYTYEQYF.

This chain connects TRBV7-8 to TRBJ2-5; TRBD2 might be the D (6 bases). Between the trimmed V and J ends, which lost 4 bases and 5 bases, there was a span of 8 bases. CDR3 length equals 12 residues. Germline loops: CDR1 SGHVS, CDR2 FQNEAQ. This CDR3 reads CASSSREETQYF. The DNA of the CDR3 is TGTGCCAGCAGCTCCCGGGAGGAGACCCAGTACTTC.

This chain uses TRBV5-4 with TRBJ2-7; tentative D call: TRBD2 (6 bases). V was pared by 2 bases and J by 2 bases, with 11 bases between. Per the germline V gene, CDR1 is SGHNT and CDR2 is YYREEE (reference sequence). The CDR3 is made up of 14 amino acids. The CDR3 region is CASSFGRRAYEQYF. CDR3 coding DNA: TGTGCCAGCAGCTTCGGGAGACGGGCCTACGAGCAGTACTTC.

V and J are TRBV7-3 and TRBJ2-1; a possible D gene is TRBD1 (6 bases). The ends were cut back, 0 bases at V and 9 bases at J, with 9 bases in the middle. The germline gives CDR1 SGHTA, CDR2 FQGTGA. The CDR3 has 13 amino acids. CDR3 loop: CASSLTRGSEQFF. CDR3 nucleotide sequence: TGTGCCAGCAGCTTAACGAGGGGGAGTGAGCAGTTCTTC.